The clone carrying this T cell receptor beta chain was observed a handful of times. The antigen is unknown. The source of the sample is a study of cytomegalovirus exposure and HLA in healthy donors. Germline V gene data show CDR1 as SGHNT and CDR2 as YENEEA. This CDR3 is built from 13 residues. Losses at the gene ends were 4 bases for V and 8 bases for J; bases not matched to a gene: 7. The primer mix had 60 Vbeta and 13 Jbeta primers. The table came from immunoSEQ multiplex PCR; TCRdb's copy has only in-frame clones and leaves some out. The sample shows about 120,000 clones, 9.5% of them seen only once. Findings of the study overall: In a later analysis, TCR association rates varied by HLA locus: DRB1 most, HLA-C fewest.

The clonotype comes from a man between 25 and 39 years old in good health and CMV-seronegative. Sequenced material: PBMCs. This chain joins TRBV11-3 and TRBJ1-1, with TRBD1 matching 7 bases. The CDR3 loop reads CASSSQPGQEAFF. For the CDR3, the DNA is TGTGCCAGCAGCTCCCAACCGGGACAGGAAGCTTTCTTT.